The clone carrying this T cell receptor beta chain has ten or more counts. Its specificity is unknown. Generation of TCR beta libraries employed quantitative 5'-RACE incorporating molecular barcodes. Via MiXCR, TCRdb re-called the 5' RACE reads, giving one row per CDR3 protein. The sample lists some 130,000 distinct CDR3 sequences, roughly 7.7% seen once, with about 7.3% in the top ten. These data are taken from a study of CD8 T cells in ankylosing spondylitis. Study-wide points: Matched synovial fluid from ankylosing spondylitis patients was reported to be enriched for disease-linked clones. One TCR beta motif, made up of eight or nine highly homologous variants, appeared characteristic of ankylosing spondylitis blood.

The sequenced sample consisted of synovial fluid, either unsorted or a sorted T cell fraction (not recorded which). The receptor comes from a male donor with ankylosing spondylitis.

The DNA of the CDR3 is TGCAGTGCCCGCTCGACAGGGGGATTCTACGAGCAGTACTTC. It translates to CSARSTGGFYEQYF. The chain couples TRBV20-1 to TRBJ2-7; 9 nucleotides match TRBD1. After removal of 6 bases from V and 3 bases from J, the junction contained 9 bases not matched to a gene. The CDR3 spans 14 residues. CDR1 DFQATT and CDR2 SNEGSKA come from the germline V gene (reference sequence).